The 3 T cell receptor beta chains below come from one sample, sequenced in a study of blood T cell repertoires in COVID-19. Measured with immunoSEQ multiplex PCR; TCRdb has only the in-frame clones, and not every one. The sample holds about 170,000 clones, around 87% seen once. Material: peripheral blood. Receptors originate from a woman older than 75 with COVID-19, enrolled during active disease.

V is TRBV11-2 and J is TRBJ1-2; D uncertain. V dropped 6 bases and J dropped 6 bases, with 17 bases sitting between them. The CDR3 contains 14 residues. Germline V gene lookup returns CDR1 SGHAT and CDR2 FQNNGV. This CDR3 is CASRGLGRNDGYTF. Written as DNA, the CDR3 is TGTGCCAGCAGAGGACTGGGGAGGAATGATGGCTACACCTTC.

V gene TRBV20-1 combines with J gene TRBJ2-5; perhaps TRBD1 as D (6 bases). In germline, CDR1 is DFQATT, CDR2 SNEGSKA (reference sequence). V was cut by 3 bases and J by 3 bases, with 11 bases left in between. The CDR3 covers 13 residues. For the CDR3, the DNA is TGCAGTGCTAGTGCAGGGGCGGAAGAGACCCAGTACTTC. Translation: CSASAGAEETQYF.

The chain couples TRBV28 to TRBJ1-2; 11 nucleotides align to TRBD1. V was pared by 1 base and J by 5 bases, with 9 bases of the junction left unmatched. This CDR3 is 17 amino acids long. Germline values: CDR1 MDHEN, CDR2 SYDVKM. In nucleotides, the CDR3 is TGTGCCAGCAGTTTATATCTGAGGGACAGGGGGGTTTATGGCTACACCTTC. Translated: CASSLYLRDRGVYGYTF.